Listed below are T cell receptor beta chains from one sample, sequenced in a study of T cell repertoires in cytomegalovirus infection. Their target antigens are unknown. Each CDR3 protein is one row after TCRdb ran MiXCR on the reads. The sample shows about 890,000 distinct CDR3 sequences, about 33% of them seen only once. The sequences come from cultured CD8+ T cells from PBMCs, collected from culture after CMV antigen stimulation. These receptors were taken from a human donor in good health (CMV status not recorded). Some clones in this sample may be carry-over from other donors' samples. Each CDR3 is given with its conserved first and last residue. The D gene is left open where the match is weak. Clone size is stated in some rows and not others, as once, few, many or a class when expanded.

J gene	D gene	V gene	clone size	CDR3 DNA	CDR3 protein
TRBJ1-2	.	TRBV12-3/TRBV12-4	.	TGTGCCAGCAGAAAAGTACGACAGGTTAACTATGGCTACACCTTC	CASRKVRQVNYGYTF
TRBJ2-1	TRBD2	TRBV6-5	.	TGTGCCAGCAGTTACTCGGCTAGCGGGGGGATCTACAATGAGCAGTTCTTC	CASSYSASGGIYNEQFF
TRBJ1-5	TRBD1	TRBV6-2/TRBV6-3	few	TGTGCCACACGACAGGGGGTGACGAATCAGCCCCAGCATTTT	CATRQGVTNQPQHF
TRBJ1-2	TRBD1	TRBV24-1	.	TGTGCCACCAGGGGACAGGGTTCCTATGGCTACACCTTC	CATRGQGSYGYTF
TRBJ2-1	TRBD1	TRBV4-1	.	TGCGCCAGCAGACTCAGAGCAGGGGGCAAAAATGAGCAGTTCTTC	CASRLRAGGKNEQFF
TRBJ1-4	TRBD1	TRBV7-9	few	TGTGCCAGCAGCTCACCGTATCACAGGGGAAAGAATGAAAAACTGTTTTTT	CASSSPYHRGKNEKLFF
TRBJ2-7	.	TRBV12-3/TRBV12-4	few	TGTGCCAGCAGGGGGGACGGCCGCGAGCAGTACTTC	CASRGDGREQYF
TRBJ2-7	.	TRBV4-1	.	TGCGCCAGCAGCCAAGAACCCGGGACATCGCGCTACGAGCAGTACTTC	CASSQEPGTSRYEQYF
TRBJ1-4	.	TRBV6-1	.	TGTGCCAGCAGACCTGTCGGAATAAATGAAAAACTGTTTTTT	CASRPVGINEKLFF
TRBJ1-1	.	TRBV19	.	TGTGCCAGTAGTATAGTAGGGGCACGGACAGCGTACACTGAAGCTTTCTTT	CASSIVGARTAYTEAFF
TRBJ1-2	.	TRBV7-6	few	TGTGCCAGCAGCCAGAGGGGGATCTATGGCTACACCTTC	CASSQRGIYGYTF
TRBJ2-3	TRBD2	TRBV6-6	.	TGTGCCAGCAGTTACTTTCCTAGCGGGGGCACAGATACGCAGTATTTT	CASSYFPSGGTDTQYF
TRBJ1-2	.	TRBV6-1	few	TGTGCCAGCATTCGAAGTACAGATGGCTACACCTTC	CASIRSTDGYTF
TRBJ1-1	TRBD1	TRBV23-1	.	TGCGCCAGCAGTCAAACAGGGGCCCGGCGGACTGAAGCTTTCTTT	CASSQTGARRTEAFF
TRBJ2-1	TRBD2	TRBV11-2	.	TGTGCCAGCATGCCAGGGGCTAGCGGGGGGTCGGATGAGCAGTTCTTC	CASMPGASGGSDEQFF
TRBJ1-4	.	TRBV28	.	TGTGCCAGCAGTCCCTCATTCCGCCGGGGCCAGCCGTCGGCAGGGAAACTGTTTTTT	CASSPSFRRGQPSAGKLFF
TRBJ1-2	TRBD1	TRBV7-2	many	TGTGCCAGCACGCCGACAGGGGGCAATAACTATGGCTACACCTTC	CASTPTGGNNYGYTF
TRBJ2-6	TRBD1	TRBV25-1	few	TGTGCCAGCAGTGGCGGACAGGGGGCATTTTCTGGGGCCAACGTCCTGACTTTC	CASSGGQGAFSGANVLTF
TRBJ2-5	TRBD1	TRBV7-2	many	TGTGCCAGCAGCTTAGAAGGCGACAGGGGGCTGGAGACCCAGTACTTC	CASSLEGDRGLETQYF
TRBJ2-5	.	TRBV11-1	.	TGTGCCAGCAGGGGTCCGACAGAGACCCAGTACTTC	CASRGPTETQYF
TRBJ2-7	.	TRBV7-9	.	TGTGTCAGCAGTCCCAAAGTCATTATAAGCTCCTACGAGCAGTACTTC	CVSSPKVIISSYEQYF
TRBJ2-3	TRBD1	TRBV5-1	.	TGCGCCAGCAGCTTCCGGACAGGGTTAACAGATACGCAGTATTTT	CASSFRTGLTDTQYF
TRBJ2-5	.	TRBV7-9	few	TGTGCCAGCAGAGATCTTTCCCAAGAGACCCAGTACTTC	CASRDLSQETQYF
TRBJ2-7	TRBD1	TRBV27	.	TGTGCCAGCAGCCTACAGGGGGCATTCTACGAGCAGTACTTC	CASSLQGAFYEQYF
TRBJ2-4	.	TRBV4-2	.	TGTGCCAGCAGCCAAGATGGCCCACAGGGAGCCAAAAACATTCAGTACTTC	CASSQDGPQGAKNIQYF
TRBJ2-1	TRBD1	TRBV27	few	TGTGCCAGCAGTCCGGACAGGGAATGGGACAATGAGCAGTTCTTC	CASSPDREWDNEQFF
TRBJ2-1	TRBD2	TRBV7-6	.	TGTGTCAGCAGCTTAGGAAGCGGGGGGGCACATGAGCAGTTCTTC	CVSSLGSGGAHEQFF
TRBJ2-2	.	TRBV6-8	few	TGTGCCAGCAGACTGGGGCTAGAGGACACCGGGGAGCTGTTTTTT	CASRLGLEDTGELFF
TRBJ2-6	.	TRBV7-3	.	TGTGCCAGCAGCTTCGCGGGAAACGCTGGGGCCAACGTCCTGACTTTC	CASSFAGNAGANVLTF
TRBJ2-3	TRBD1	TRBV7-3	many	TGTGCCAGCAGCTTTACCGGGACAGGGTCAAGCACAGATACGCAGTATTTT	CASSFTGTGSSTDTQYF
TRBJ2-1	.	TRBV7-6	few	TGTGCCAGCAGCTCCGCAGGGGCTCGAAATGAGCAGTTCTTC	CASSSAGARNEQFF
TRBJ2-1	TRBD1	TRBV6-5	many	TGTGCCAGCAATCAGGGGGCCCACAATGAGCAGTTCTTC	CASNQGAHNEQFF
TRBJ1-1	.	TRBV6-6	once	TGTGCCAGCAGTCCCTACGGGGCAGGTTATGCTGAAGCTTTCTTT	CASSPYGAGYAEAFF
TRBJ2-5	.	TRBV4-1	few	TGCGCCAGCAGCCCCAACTTAGGGGTTTGGGAGACCCAGTACTTC	CASSPNLGVWETQYF
TRBJ2-3	TRBD2	TRBV5-6	.	TGTGCCAGCAGCTTGGTCGGCGGACTAGCGGGGGTACAAGATACGCAGTATTTT	CASSLVGGLAGVQDTQYF
TRBJ1-1	.	TRBV12-3/TRBV12-4	many	TGTGCCAGCAGCCAGAAGACAGGATGGACTGAAGCTTTCTTT	CASSQKTGWTEAFF
TRBJ1-5	.	TRBV12-3/TRBV12-4	.	TGTGCCAGCAGTCCGCCGGGAGATAGCAATCAGCCCCAGCATTTT	CASSPPGDSNQPQHF
TRBJ2-5	TRBD1	TRBV7-8	.	TGTGCCAGCAGCTTACCCAGGGGGCGAGAGACCCAGTACTTC	CASSLPRGRETQYF
TRBJ1-2	.	TRBV6-6	.	TGTGCCAGCATACTACTTTTAGGGGCCAACTATGGCTACACCTTC	CASILLLGANYGYTF
TRBJ2-5	TRBD1	TRBV6-6	few	TGTGCCAGCAGTCGGGACAGGGCCGAGCAAGAGACCCAGTACTTC	CASSRDRAEQETQYF
TRBJ2-7	.	TRBV20-1	few	TGCAGTGCTAGAGATCTCGGGGTCCCCCGCGAGCAGTACTTC	CSARDLGVPREQYF
TRBJ2-5	.	TRBV7-6	many	TGTGCCAGCAGCTTAGCAAAGTGGGTGAACCAAGAGACCCAGTACTTC	CASSLAKWVNQETQYF
TRBJ1-2	.	TRBV7-2	many	TGTGCCAGCAGCTCAGAGAACTATAACTATGGCTACACCTTC	CASSSENYNYGYTF
TRBJ2-3	.	TRBV2	.	TGTGCCAGCAGAGGGGGGGCGCAGTATTTT	CASRGGAQYF
TRBJ2-7	.	TRBV19	.	TGTGCCAGTACTCTGACGGGGGCCTCCTACGAGCAGTACTTC	CASTLTGASYEQYF
TRBJ2-2	.	TRBV7-9	many	TGTGCCAGCAGCTCCAAGGCCGGATTAACCGGGGAGCTGTTTTTT	CASSSKAGLTGELFF
TRBJ2-1	.	TRBV20-1	.	TGCAGTGTCCCCGGGACCCCCCGGGGAAATGAGCAGTTCTTC	CSVPGTPRGNEQFF
TRBJ1-1	.	TRBV10-3	.	TGTGCCATCAGTGAGTCGCCAGAGATGAACACTGAAGCTTTCTTT	CAISESPEMNTEAFF
TRBJ1-3	.	TRBV7-3	.	TGTGCCAGCAGCTTGGACCGGGATCGCTCTGGAAACACCATATATTTT	CASSLDRDRSGNTIYF
TRBJ1-1	TRBD1	TRBV5-6	.	TGTGCCAGCCGGGGACAGGGCCCAACGGCTTTCTTT	CASRGQGPTAFF
TRBJ2-2	.	TRBV24-1	.	TGTGCCACCAGTGATTCCACAGGGGAGGGCGGGGAGCTGTTTTTT	CATSDSTGEGGELFF